The 32 T cell receptor beta chains below were found in one sample sequenced in a study of blood T cell repertoires in COVID-19. TCRdb keeps only in-frame clones here, not all; method: immunoSEQ multiplex PCR. This sample has around 44,000 clones, with approximately 90% found just once. The sample taken for sequencing was peripheral blood. The receptors stem from a human donor in a cohort sampled during active COVID-19.

The chain recombines TRBV7-3 with TRBJ2-1, with D possibly matching TRBD1 (5 bases). Germline V gives CDR1 SGHTA, CDR2 FQGTGA. Between the trimmed V and J ends, which lost 2 bases and 7 bases, there was a span of 12 bases. This CDR3 comprises 14 residues. CDR3 bases: TGTGCCAGCAGCTTATTAAATGACAGAAATGAGCAGTTCTTC. Translation gives CASSLLNDRNEQFF. Drawing the rest from reference TRBV7-3 and TRBJ2-1, the complete variable domain is GAGVSQTPSNKVTEKGKYVELRCDPISGHTALYWYRQSLGQGPEFLIYFQGTGAADDSGLPNDRFFAVRPEGSVSTLKIQRTERGDSAVYLCASSLLNDRNEQFFGPGTRLTVL.

The chain is built from TRBV9 and TRBJ2-7, with D unclear. Between the trimmed V and J ends, which lost 1 base and 0 bases, there was a span of 11 bases. The length of the CDR3 is 15 residues. In germline, CDR1 is SGDLS, CDR2 YYNGEE. The CDR3 is CASSVSAVTSYEQYF. The CDR3 bases are TGTGCCAGCAGCGTATCGGCGGTCACCTCCTACGAGCAGTACTTC.

The rearrangement joins TRBV28 to TRBJ2-7; perhaps TRBD2 as D (5 bases). V lost 2 bases to trimming and J lost 3 bases, with 5 bases between them. This CDR3 spans 12 amino acids. The germline V gene encodes CDR1 MDHEN and CDR2 SYDVKM. The CDR3 protein is CASSLSGYEQYF. For the CDR3, the DNA is TGTGCCAGCAGTTTAAGCGGCTACGAGCAGTACTTC.

The rearrangement joins TRBV5-1 to TRBJ1-2; D call uncertain. V was shortened by 0 bases and J by 4 bases, with 13 bases between the two germline ends. Germline CDR1 reads SGHRS; CDR2 reads YFSETQ. This CDR3 contains 15 residues. CDR3 amino acids: CASSLDATILYGYTF. The CDR3 DNA sequence: TGCGCCAGCAGCTTGGACGCAACGATACTCTATGGCTACACCTTC.

The chain employs TRBV7-2 and TRBJ2-2; the match to TRBD2 covers 11 bases. The CDR3 covers 18 residues. The germline V gene has CDR1 SGHTA and CDR2 FQGNSA. V dropped 5 bases and J dropped 5; count of bases not matched to a gene: 13. Written as DNA, the CDR3 is TGTGCCAGCAGCCCAAGGGTGGCTAGCGGGGGGACTACCGGGGAGCTGTTTTTT. It encodes CASSPRVASGGTTGELFF.

The rearrangement uses TRBV5-4 and TRBJ2-3; no reliable D call. The CDR3 is 13 amino acids. Trimming took off 0 bases at V and 2 bases at J, with 4 bases between the two ends. Germline-derived CDR1 and CDR2 are SGHNT and YYREEE (reference sequence). CDR3 sequence: CASSLAFTDTQYF. CDR3 nucleotides: TGTGCCAGCAGCTTGGCTTTCACAGATACGCAGTATTTT.

The rearrangement links TRBV4-3 to TRBJ2-3; 7 nucleotides agree with TRBD1. The CDR3 contains 16 residues. The ends lost 0 bases at V and 0 bases at J; junction bases unmatched: 3. Germline lookup yields CDR1 LGHNA and CDR2 YSLEER. The CDR3 is CASSQEADRSTDTQYF. CDR3 sequence (DNA): TGCGCCAGCAGCCAAGAAGCGGACAGGAGCACAGATACGCAGTATTTT.

This clone occurred once. The chain couples TRBV24-1 to TRBJ2-6, with no clear D. V was trimmed by 4 bases and J by 0 bases, leaving 6 bases between them. This CDR3 is 15 amino acids long. CDR1 and CDR2 (germline): KGHDR, SFDVKD. The CDR3 loop reads CATSEPSSGANVLTF. Here the CDR3 DNA reads TGTGCCACCAGTGAGCCTAGCTCTGGGGCCAACGTCCTGACTTTC.

The chain links TRBV27 to TRBJ2-2; no definite D call. The germline V gene has CDR1 MNHEY and CDR2 SMNVEV (reference sequence). The CDR3 contains 13 residues. Trimming pared 6 bases from V and 5 bases from J, leaving 10 bases between. This CDR3 is CASSLVVTGELFF. DNA for the CDR3: TGTGCCAGCAGCCTAGTCGTGACCGGGGAGCTGTTTTTT.

The chain couples TRBV2 to TRBJ1-5; maybe TRBD1 (5 bases). CDR1 is SNHLY, CDR2 FYNNEI, per germline. The CDR3 has 15 amino acids. V lost 6 bases, J lost 0 bases, and 12 bases lay in between. The CDR3 DNA follows: TGTGCCAGCAGAAGGACACCCTCTAGCAATCAGCCCCAGCATTTT. Its translation: CASRRTPSSNQPQHF.

The chain couples TRBV10-3 to TRBJ1-2; 7 bases agree with TRBD1. Looked up from germline, CDR1 is ENHRY and CDR2 is SYGVKD. The CDR3 is 13 residues long. V was clipped by 6 bases and J by 5 bases; unmatched bases: 6. The CDR3 bases are TGTGCCATCAGAACCGGGACAGCTTATGGCTACACCTTC. Residues: CAIRTGTAYGYTF.

The chain combines TRBV6-2 or TRBV6-3 with TRBJ1-5; D might be TRBD1 (5 bases). CDR1 is MNHEY, CDR2 SVGEGT, per germline. V shed 6 bases and J shed 6 bases, with 15 bases lying between them. The CDR3 is 14 amino acids. The CDR3 region has the DNA TGTGCCAGCAGCCGCGCAGCGGGGCCTCAGCCCCAGCATTTT. This codes for CASSRAAGPQPQHF.

The rearrangement joins TRBV28 to TRBJ1-5, with D possibly being TRBD1 (6 bases). Germline CDR1 reads MDHEN; CDR2 reads SYDVKM. Deletions cut 10 bases from V and 7 bases from J, with 23 bases between. This CDR3 is 15 amino acids long. CDR3 protein: CATKGGGQVVQPQHF. CDR3 sequence (DNA): TGTGCCACCAAAGGGGGGGGCCAGGTTGTGCAGCCCCAGCATTTT. Variable domain in full (rest from reference TRBV28 and TRBJ1-5): DVKVTQSSRYLVKRTGEKVFLECVQDMDHENMFWYRQDPGLGLRLIYFSYDVKMKEKGDIPEGYSVSREKKERFSLILESASTNQTSMYLCATKGGGQVVQPQHFGDGTRLSIL.

The genes are TRBV19 and TRBJ2-7, with D perhaps matching TRBD1 (5 bases). Germline V gene lookup returns CDR1 LNHDA and CDR2 SQIVND (reference sequence). The germline V and J ends were trimmed by 4 bases and 0 bases, with 7 bases remaining between them. The CDR3 covers 13 residues. CDR3 in amino acids: CASSTDNSYEQYF. The CDR3, as DNA: TGTGCCAGTAGTACGGACAACTCCTACGAGCAGTACTTC.

The gene calls are TRBV7-8 and TRBJ2-5, with 9 bases aligning to TRBD2. Germline V lookup: CDR1 SGHVS, CDR2 FQNEAQ. After removal of 5 bases from V and 0 bases from J, the junction contained 13 bases not matched to a gene. This CDR3 is 18 amino acids long. CDR3 loop: CASSGGPRLAEYQETQYF. CDR3 in DNA: TGTGCCAGCAGCGGGGGCCCGAGACTAGCGGAGTACCAAGAGACCCAGTACTTC.

J is TRBJ2-2 and V is TRBV7-2, with D tentatively TRBD2 (5 bases). The germline gives CDR1 SGHTA, CDR2 FQGNSA. Between the trimmed V and J ends, which lost 4 bases and 3 bases, there was a span of 9 bases. The CDR3 contains 14 residues. Written as DNA, the CDR3 is TGTGCCAGCAGCTCCGGGATTTACACCGGGGAGCTGTTTTTT. It is translated as CASSSGIYTGELFF.

The V and J genes are TRBV5-1 and TRBJ2-7; 12 bases agree with TRBD2. The CDR3 contains 13 residues. J was trimmed by 6 bases and V by 9 bases; bases with no gene match: 7. CDR1 and CDR2 (germline): SGHRS, YFSETQ. CDR3 loop: CATRRTSGAEQYF. CDR3 DNA sequence: TGCGCCACCAGGAGGACTAGCGGGGCCGAGCAGTACTTC.

This chain connects TRBV7-2 to TRBJ1-2, with D perhaps TRBD1 (5 bases). V gave up 5 bases and J gave up 4 bases, with 11 bases separating them. The CDR3 loop spans 13 amino acids. The germline V gene has CDR1 SGHTA and CDR2 FQGNSA. The CDR3 DNA reads as TGTGCCAGCAGCCATACCGACAGCTATGGCTACACCTTC. Translated, it gives CASSHTDSYGYTF.

The table lists this clone with a few counts. The gene calls are TRBV9 and TRBJ2-7; D may be TRBD1 (6 bases). The V end was cut by 0 bases, the J end by 6 bases, with 13 bases between. The germline gives CDR1 SGDLS, CDR2 YYNGEE. This CDR3 contains 14 residues. The CDR3 loop reads CASSVAQGKGEQYF. The DNA of the CDR3 is TGTGCCAGCAGCGTAGCCCAGGGGAAAGGCGAGCAGTACTTC.

DNA of the CDR3: TGCAGTGCCACTCGATCCTACGAGCAGTACTTC. Translating gives CSATRSYEQYF. The chain is built from TRBV20-1 and TRBJ2-7; D remains unclear. With 6 bases removed from V and 1 base from J, the gap between germline ends came to 7 bases. Germline V gene lookup returns CDR1 DFQATT and CDR2 SNEGSKA (reference sequence). The CDR3 runs 11 residues.

V and J are TRBV5-1 and TRBJ2-7, with 10 bases lining up with TRBD1. Germline lookup yields CDR1 SGHRS and CDR2 YFSETQ. CDR3 size: 15 residues. Trimming cost V 0 bases and J 4 bases; bases outside gene matches: 4. The CDR3: CASSLGGTGEYEQYF. DNA for the CDR3: TGCGCCAGCAGCTTGGGCGGGACAGGGGAATACGAGCAGTACTTC.

Worth noting for this clone: The identical CDR3 is also encoded by other nucleotide sequences in the sample. The rearrangement joins TRBV10-3 to TRBJ2-7, with TRBD1 matching 8 bases. Trimming at V came to 7 bases and at J to 3 bases, leaving 8 bases not matched to a gene. Germline V gene sequence: CDR1 ENHRY, CDR2 SYGVKD. The CDR3 spans 14 residues. CDR3 coding DNA: TGTGCCATCAATGGACAGGGTGTCGACTACGAGCAGTACTTC. Residues: CAINGQGVDYEQYF.

The rearrangement links TRBV19 to TRBJ1-6; a possible D gene is TRBD1 (5 bases). The germline CDR1 and CDR2 sequences are LNHDA and SQIVND (reference sequence). The CDR3 runs to 15 residues. Trimming shortened V by 7 bases and J by 5 bases, and 15 bases separated the two germline ends. As DNA, the CDR3 is TGTGCCAGTACCTCGATACAGGTCCATAATTCACCCCTCCACTTT. Residues: CASTSIQVHNSPLHF.

This rearrangement joins TRBV5-4 to TRBJ2-7; TRBD1 matches 8 bases. CDR1 and CDR2 from the germline V gene are SGHNT and YYREEE (reference sequence). Trimming removed 3 bases from V and 5 bases from J; junction bases left unmatched: 7. CDR3 length: 14 amino acids. The CDR3 region has the DNA TGTGCCAGCAGCTCGACAGGGGTACTTCACGAGCAGTACTTC. Protein product: CASSSTGVLHEQYF.

This chain joins TRBV18 and TRBJ1-2; 9 bases line up with TRBD1. With V trimmed by 5 bases and J by 8 bases, 9 bases remained unmatched. Germline CDR1 KGHSH, CDR2 LQKENI. CDR3 length: 14 residues. CDR3 in DNA: TGTGCCAGCTCAACTAACAGGGGGCGCGAAGGCTACACCTTC. Residues: CASSTNRGREGYTF.

This sequence joins TRBV19 and TRBJ2-2, with D perhaps matching TRBD1 (5 bases). V was cut by 1 base and J by 1 base, with 10 bases left in between. The CDR3 sequence is 16 residues long. The germline gives CDR1 LNHDA, CDR2 SQIVND (reference sequence). CDR3 region: CASSIALGLNTGELFF. The CDR3 DNA reads as TGTGCCAGTAGTATAGCTCTGGGGCTGAACACCGGGGAGCTGTTTTTT.

This sequence joins TRBV10-1 and TRBJ2-2; 7 bases are shared with TRBD2. CDR3 size: 15 residues. The V and J ends lost 5 bases and 0 bases, in that order; junction bases with no gene match: 3. Germline CDR1 reads WNHNN; CDR2 reads SYGVQD (reference sequence). DNA for the CDR3: TGCGCCAGCAGTTCGGGGGGAACGAACACCGGGGAGCTGTTTTTT. Translated, it gives CASSSGGTNTGELFF.

A single count supports this clone. The chain uses TRBV19 and TRBJ2-7; TRBD1 matches at 8 bases. V shed 6 bases and J 1 base; nucleotides not matched to a gene: 8. The germline gives CDR1 LNHDA, CDR2 SQIVND (reference sequence). The CDR3 is made up of 15 amino acids. The CDR3 loop reads CASRLAGQGSYEQYF. The DNA of the CDR3 is TGTGCCAGTAGGTTAGCCGGACAGGGATCCTACGAGCAGTACTTC.

The gene calls are TRBV11-3 and TRBJ1-1; tentatively, D is TRBD1 (6 bases). V was clipped by 5 bases and J by 7 bases, with 11 bases between them. The CDR3 contains 12 residues. Germline values: CDR1 SGHNT, CDR2 YENEEA. CDR3: CASSLTRGEAFF. The DNA for the CDR3 is TGTGCCAGCAGCCTGACCAGGGGTGAAGCTTTCTTT.

V gene TRBV28 combines with J gene TRBJ2-7, with 7 bases identical to TRBD1. The V segment lost 8 bases and the J segment 6 bases; nucleotides outside the gene matches: 7. CDR1 is MDHEN, CDR2 SYDVKM, per germline. The CDR3 extends over 12 amino acids. CDR3 bases: TGTGCCAGCGGAATCAGGGGGTCCGAGCAGTACTTC. This encodes CASGIRGSEQYF.

Regarding this clone: The identical CDR3 is also encoded by other nucleotide sequences in the sample. V is TRBV5-1 and J is TRBJ1-5, with D tentatively TRBD1 (6 bases). With 0 bases removed from V and 7 bases from J, the gap between germline ends came to 14 bases. The CDR3 sequence is 15 residues long. Looked up from germline, CDR1 is SGHRS and CDR2 is YFSETQ. The CDR3 nucleotides are TGCGCCAGCAGCTTGGACGGGGGCGGGGGGCAGCCCCAGCATTTT. Protein sequence: CASSLDGGGGQPQHF.

This chain joins TRBV3-1 (or the pseudogene TRBV3-2) and TRBJ1-6, with 8 bases fitting TRBD1. Trimming at V came to 2 bases and at J to 12 bases, leaving 9 bases not matched to a gene. The CDR3 spans 15 residues. Germline V CDR1 and CDR2: LGHDT, YNNKEL (reference sequence). The CDR3 DNA reads as TGTGCCAGCAGCCAATCAGACAGGGGAGAGCAACCCCTCCACTTT. Protein sequence: CASSQSDRGEQPLHF.